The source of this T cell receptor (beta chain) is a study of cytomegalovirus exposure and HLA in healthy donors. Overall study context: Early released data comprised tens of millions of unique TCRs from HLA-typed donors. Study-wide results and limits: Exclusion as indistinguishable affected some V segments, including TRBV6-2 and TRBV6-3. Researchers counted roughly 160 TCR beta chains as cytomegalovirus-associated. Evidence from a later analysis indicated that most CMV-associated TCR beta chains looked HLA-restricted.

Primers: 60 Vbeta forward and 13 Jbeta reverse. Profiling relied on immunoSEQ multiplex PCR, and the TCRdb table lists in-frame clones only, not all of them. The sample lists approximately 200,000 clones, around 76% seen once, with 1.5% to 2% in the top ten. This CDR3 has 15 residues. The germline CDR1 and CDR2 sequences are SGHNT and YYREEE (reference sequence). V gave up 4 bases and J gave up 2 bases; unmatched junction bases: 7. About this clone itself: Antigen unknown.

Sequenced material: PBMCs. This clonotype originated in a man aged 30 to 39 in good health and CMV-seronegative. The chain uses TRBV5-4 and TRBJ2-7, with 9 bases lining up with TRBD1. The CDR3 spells CASSQGQGRPYEQYF. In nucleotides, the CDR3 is TGTGCCAGCAGCCAAGGACAGGGGAGACCCTACGAGCAGTACTTC. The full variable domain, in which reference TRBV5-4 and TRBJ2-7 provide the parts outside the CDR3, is ETGVTQSPTHLIKTRGQQVTLRCSSQSGHNTVSWYQQALGQGPQFIFQYYREEENGRGNFPPRFSGLQFPNYSSELNVNALELDDSALYLCASSQGQGRPYEQYFGPGTRLTVT.